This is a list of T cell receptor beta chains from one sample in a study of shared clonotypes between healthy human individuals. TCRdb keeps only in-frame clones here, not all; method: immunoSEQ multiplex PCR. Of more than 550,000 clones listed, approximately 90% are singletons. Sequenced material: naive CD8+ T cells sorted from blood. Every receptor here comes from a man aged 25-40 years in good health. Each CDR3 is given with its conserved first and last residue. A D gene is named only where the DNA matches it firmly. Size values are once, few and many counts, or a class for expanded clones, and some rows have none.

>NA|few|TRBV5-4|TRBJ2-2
TGTGCCAGCAGCTTGGCCGGCGGGGAGCTGTTTTTT
CASSLAGGELFF
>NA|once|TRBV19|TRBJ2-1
TGTGCCAGTAGGTCCTTAGTCGTATCCTACAATGAGCAGTTCTTC
CASRSLVVSYNEQFF
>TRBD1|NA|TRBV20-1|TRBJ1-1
TGCAGTGTCCAGACAGGGGAAGCTTTCTTT
CSVQTGEAFF
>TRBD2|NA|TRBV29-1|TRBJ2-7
TGCAGCGTTGTTTTAGCGGGAGATCAGAGCTACGAGCAGTACTTC
CSVVLAGDQSYEQYF
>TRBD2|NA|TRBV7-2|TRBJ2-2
TGTGCCAGCAGCTTGGGACTAGCGGGAGGGATCTCCGGGGAGCTGTTTTTT
CASSLGLAGGISGELFF
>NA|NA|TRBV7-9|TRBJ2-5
TGTGCCAGCAGCTCAAGGGAGACCCAGTACTTC
CASSSRETQYF
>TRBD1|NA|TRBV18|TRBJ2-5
TGTGCCAGCTCACTGCCCCTGGGGACAGCTTTCCAAGAGACCCAGTACTTC
CASSLPLGTAFQETQYF
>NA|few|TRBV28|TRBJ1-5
TGTGCCAGCAGCCCCCCGGGGGAGGGGCAGCCCCAGCATTTT
CASSPPGEGQPQHF
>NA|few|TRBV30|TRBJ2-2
TGTGCCTGGAGTGTACTCGGGGAGCTGTTTTTT
CAWSVLGELFF
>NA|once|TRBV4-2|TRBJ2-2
TGTGCCAGCAGGCCGGGGGGCTCCGGTCTGGGGGAGCTGTTTTTT
CASRPGGSGLGELFF
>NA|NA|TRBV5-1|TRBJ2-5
TGCGCCAGCAGATTAACAGGGTACCAAGAGACCCAGTACTTC
CASRLTGYQETQYF
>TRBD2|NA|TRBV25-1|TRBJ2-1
TGTGCCAGTGAGCGGGGAGGAGATGAGCAGTTCTTC
CASERGGDEQFF
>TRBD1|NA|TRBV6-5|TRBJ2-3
TGTGCCAGCAGTTACACCTACAGGGGGGCGGCAGATACGCAGTATTTT
CASSYTYRGAADTQYF
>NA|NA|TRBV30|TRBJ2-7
TGTGCCTGGGGCAGGACTACTTCCTACGAGCAGTACTTC
CAWGRTTSYEQYF
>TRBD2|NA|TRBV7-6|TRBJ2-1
TGTGCCAGCAGCAAAGCGGGAGTGTTTAATGAGCAGTTCTTC
CASSKAGVFNEQFF
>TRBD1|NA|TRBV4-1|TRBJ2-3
TGCGCCAGCAGCCAAGCTTCGGGACAGTTAGATACGCAGTATTTT
CASSQASGQLDTQYF
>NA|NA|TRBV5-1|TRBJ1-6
TGCGCCAGCCGGTTAACAGCTTCTAATTCACCCCTCCACTTT
CASRLTASNSPLHF
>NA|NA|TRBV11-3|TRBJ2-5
TGTGCCAGCAGCTTACGCGGGGAAGAGACCCAGTACTTC
CASSLRGEETQYF
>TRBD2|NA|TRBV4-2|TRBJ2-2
TGTGCCAGCAGCAGAACCGGGACTAGCGATTCCGGGGAGCTGTTTTTT
CASSRTGTSDSGELFF
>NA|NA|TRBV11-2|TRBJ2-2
TGTGCCAGCAGCTTTCGTGGGCAGGGTGTCGGGGAGCTGTTTTTT
CASSFRGQGVGELFF
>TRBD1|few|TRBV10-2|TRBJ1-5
TGCGCCAGCAGTGAAGGGACAGGCTATAGCAATCAGCCCCAGCATTTT
CASSEGTGYSNQPQHF
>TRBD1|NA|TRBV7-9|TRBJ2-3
TGTGCCAGCAGCCCCCGACAGGGCCCCACAGATACGCAGTATTTT
CASSPRQGPTDTQYF
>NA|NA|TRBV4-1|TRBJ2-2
TGCGCCAGCAGCCAAGTGGGGGGCGGGGAGCTGTTTTTT
CASSQVGGGELFF
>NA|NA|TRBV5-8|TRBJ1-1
TGTGCCAGCAGCTCATTTGTGGGGAACACTGAAGCTTTCTTT
CASSSFVGNTEAFF
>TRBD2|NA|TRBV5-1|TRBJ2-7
TGCGCCAGCAGCTTGGGGACTAGCGGAGAGAACTCCTACGAGCAGTACTTC
CASSLGTSGENSYEQYF
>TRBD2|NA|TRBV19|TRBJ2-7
TGTGCCAGTAGTCTAGCGGGAGGGCCTTACGAGCAGTACTTC
CASSLAGGPYEQYF
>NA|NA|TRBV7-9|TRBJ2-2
TGTGCCAGCAGCTTAGCACCGGGGGCGAACACCGGGGAGCTGTTTTTT
CASSLAPGANTGELFF
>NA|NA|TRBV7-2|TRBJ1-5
TGTGCCAGCAGCTTTATCCCGGGACTACCAAGCAATCAGCCCCAGCATTTT
CASSFIPGLPSNQPQHF
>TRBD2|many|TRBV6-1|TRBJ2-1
TGTGCCAGCAGTGAGCCGACTAGCGGCTTGTCCTACAATGAGCAGTTCTTC
CASSEPTSGLSYNEQFF
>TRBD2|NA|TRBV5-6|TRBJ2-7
TGTGCCAGCAGGGTAGCGGGAGGGCGCTACGAGCAGTACTTC
CASRVAGGRYEQYF
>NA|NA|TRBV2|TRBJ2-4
TGTGCCAGCACCCCCGGGGAAGCGAGAAGAGGGGGAAACATTCAGTACTTC
CASTPGEARRGGNIQYF
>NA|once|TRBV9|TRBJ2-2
TGTGCCAGCAGCCCAAGAGGGCAGATCGGTTCCGGGGAGCTGTTTTTT
CASSPRGQIGSGELFF
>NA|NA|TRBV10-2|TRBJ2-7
TGCGCCAGCAGTTTGACAGACTACGAGCAGTACTTC
CASSLTDYEQYF
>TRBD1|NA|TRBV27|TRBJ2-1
TGTGCCAGCAGTTCCCTCGGGGACAGGGGAAATGAGCAGTTCTTC
CASSSLGDRGNEQFF
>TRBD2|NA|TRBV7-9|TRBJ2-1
TGTGCCAGCACAGTACCTAGCGGGATCAATGAGCAGTTCTTC
CASTVPSGINEQFF
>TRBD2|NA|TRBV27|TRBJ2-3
TGTGCCAGCAGTCTCTTTGGGCGGGAGCGGGCAGATACGCAGTATTTT
CASSLFGRERADTQYF
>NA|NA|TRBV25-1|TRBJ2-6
TGTGCCAGCAACGGGGTCAACTCTGGGGCCAACGTCCTGACTTTC
CASNGVNSGANVLTF
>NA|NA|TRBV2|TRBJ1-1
TGTGCCAGCTTAAGGCTGAACACTGAAGCTTTCTTT
CASLRLNTEAFF
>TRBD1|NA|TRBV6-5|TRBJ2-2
TGTGCCAGCAGTTACTCGAAACAGGGGGCCGGGGAGCTGTTTTTT
CASSYSKQGAGELFF
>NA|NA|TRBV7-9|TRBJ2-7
TGTGCCAGCAGCTTAAATGGGGGTTACGAGCAGTACTTC
CASSLNGGYEQYF
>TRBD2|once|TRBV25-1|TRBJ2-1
TGTGCCAGCAGTGAATTTTTAACGGGAGGTATCTACAATGAGCAGTTCTTC
CASSEFLTGGIYNEQFF
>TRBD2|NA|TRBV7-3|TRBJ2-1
TGTGCCAGCAGCTTAGGTACTAGCGGGAGAAATGAGCAGTTCTTC
CASSLGTSGRNEQFF